These 15 T cell receptor beta chains came from one sample sequenced in a study of shared clonotypes between healthy human individuals. The assay was immunoSEQ multiplex PCR, and TCRdb's table has in-frame clones only and misses some. The sample consists of about 1.1 million clones, 77% of them appearing once. The sequenced sample consisted of memory CD4+ T cells from PBMCs. Indicated subset: CD45RA-negative fraction. The receptor set was obtained from a man aged 18-30 years in good health. Some clones in this sample may be carry-over from other donors' samples.

This clone came up once. DNA for the CDR3: TGTGCCAGCAGTCGTAGCGAGGGATTGCGCCACGAGCAGTACTTC. Translation: CASSRSEGLRHEQYF. V and J are TRBV6-5 and TRBJ2-7; TRBD2 might be the D (5 bases). The length of the CDR3 is 15 residues. Germline V lookup: CDR1 MNHEY, CDR2 SVGAGI. V dropped 5 bases and J dropped 5 bases, with 19 bases sitting between them.

This sequence joins TRBV5-5 and TRBJ1-4; D call uncertain. The CDR3 totals 14 residues. Trimming took off 0 bases at V and 8 bases at J, with 11 bases between the two ends. Germline CDR1 SGHKS, CDR2 YYEKEE (reference sequence). The CDR3 DNA follows: TGTGCCAGCAGCTTGGGCATTGCCGAGGAAAAACTGTTTTTT. Its protein is CASSLGIAEEKLFF.

The chain links TRBV7-8 to TRBJ2-7; D perhaps matches TRBD2 (5 bases). Germline V lookup: CDR1 SGHVS, CDR2 FQNEAQ. This CDR3 region has 14 residues. The V end lost 7 bases, the J end lost 0 bases, and 13 bases lay between the germline ends. The CDR3 spells CASTKRFTSYEQYF. In DNA form, the CDR3 reads TGTGCCAGCACCAAGCGGTTTACCTCCTACGAGCAGTACTTC.

V is TRBV30 and J is TRBJ2-7; 7 positions match TRBD1. The CDR3 runs 13 residues. Germline V gene lookup returns CDR1 GTSNPN and CDR2 SVGIG (reference sequence). The V segment lost 4 bases and the J segment 2 bases; nucleotides outside the gene matches: 5. CDR3: CAWTTGSTYEQYF. CDR3 nucleotide sequence: TGTGCCTGGACGACAGGGAGTACCTACGAGCAGTACTTC. The full variable domain, in which reference TRBV30 and TRBJ2-7 provide the parts outside the CDR3, is SQTIHQWPATLVQPVGSPLSLECTVEGTSNPNLYWYRQAAGRGLQLLFYSVGIGQISSEVPQNLSASRPQDRQFILSSKKLLLSDSGFYLCAWTTGSTYEQYFGPGTRLTVT.

J is TRBJ2-7 and V is TRBV28; TRBD2 agrees at 10 bases. Germline V CDR1 and CDR2: MDHEN, SYDVKM. The trim removed 6 bases at V and 0 bases at J, leaving 8 bases unmatched. The CDR3 has 16 residues. The CDR3 sequence is CASSALGTSVSYEQYF. CDR3 DNA sequence: TGTGCCAGCAGCGCCCTTGGGACTAGCGTCTCCTACGAGCAGTACTTC.

V gene TRBV5-4 combines with J gene TRBJ2-1; perhaps TRBD1 as D (7 bases). V was shortened by 1 base and J by 9 bases, with 17 bases between the two germline ends. The CDR3 runs 15 residues. Germline assignment: CDR1 SGHNT and CDR2 YYREEE (reference sequence). The CDR3 spells CASSLPRRGQGEQFF. Here the CDR3 DNA reads TGTGCCAGCAGCTTGCCCCGGAGGGGGCAAGGTGAGCAGTTCTTC.

The chain has TRBV29-1 and TRBJ2-7, with TRBD1 matching over 7 bases. The CDR3 totals 13 residues. After removal of 7 bases from V and 5 bases from J, the junction contained 11 bases not matched to a gene. Per the germline V gene, CDR1 is SQVTM and CDR2 is ANQGSEA. The DNA for the CDR3 is TGCAGCGCCAGCCAGACAGGGCGAAACGAGCAGTACTTC. Its translation: CSASQTGRNEQYF.

CDR3 DNA sequence: TGTGCCAGCAGCCTGACGGGCCCGGGGACCCAGTACTTC. It translates to CASSLTGPGTQYF. The V and J genes are TRBV14 and TRBJ2-5, with no clear D. This CDR3 is 13 amino acids long. V gave up 4 bases and J gave up 7 bases, with 13 bases separating them. Germline CDR1 is SGHDN and CDR2 is FVKESK.

The chain combines TRBV5-1 with TRBJ1-2, with D hard to call. CDR1 SGHRS and CDR2 YFSETQ come from the germline V gene. Trimming took off 0 bases at V and 8 bases at J, with 14 bases between the two ends. CDR3 length: 14 residues. The CDR3 sequence: CASSLAGSERGYTF. DNA for the CDR3: TGCGCCAGCAGCTTGGCCGGGTCCGAAAGGGGCTACACCTTC.

The CDR3 reads CSALQGADTQYF. The DNA for the CDR3 is TGCAGCGCCCTGCAGGGAGCAGATACGCAGTATTTT. The chain is built from TRBV29-1 and TRBJ2-3; either TRBD1 or TRBD2 may fit D (5 bases each). The V gene's germline CDR1 is SQVTM and CDR2 ANQGSEA. V lost 7 bases to trimming and J lost 4 bases, with 12 bases between them. The CDR3 totals 12 residues.

The gene calls are TRBV28 and TRBJ2-7; D call uncertain. Germline CDR1 MDHEN, CDR2 SYDVKM. V was cut by 4 bases and J by 2 bases, with 9 bases left in between. The length of the CDR3 is 13 residues. Written as DNA, the CDR3 is TGTGCCAGCAGTTCGTCCCCTACCTACGAGCAGTACTTC. This sequence encodes CASSSSPTYEQYF.

The chain has TRBV7-9 and TRBJ2-1; no definite D call. Trimming left V 7 bases short and J 4 bases short, with 14 bases between. From germline, CDR1 is SEHNR and CDR2 FQNEAQ (reference sequence). The CDR3 sequence is 14 residues long. The CDR3 sequence is CASTQLTQYNEQFF. The CDR3 nucleotides read TGTGCCAGCACCCAACTTACTCAGTACAATGAGCAGTTCTTC. The full variable domain, with the rest looked up from reference TRBV7-9 and TRBJ2-1, is DTGVSQNPRHKITKRGQNVTFRCDPISEHNRLYWYRQTLGQGPEFLTYFQNEAQLEKSRLLSDRFSAERPKGSFSTLEIQRTEQGDSAMYLCASTQLTQYNEQFFGPGTRLTVL.

The chain links TRBV13 to TRBJ2-1, with a weak D call TRBD2 (7 bases). V was cut by 3 bases and J by 9 bases, with 18 bases left in between. The germline V gene encodes CDR1 PRHDT and CDR2 FYEKMQ (reference sequence). The CDR3 has 15 residues. The CDR3 DNA reads TGTGCCAGCAGCTTGGGGAGCGGGACATTTCGTGAGCAGTTCTTC. It encodes CASSLGSGTFREQFF.

The chain uses TRBV5-1 and TRBJ2-2; TRBD2 matches 13 bases. CDR1 and CDR2 from the germline V gene are SGHRS and YFSETQ. Trimming took 3 bases from V and 7 from J; bases not matched to a gene: 15. This CDR3 is built from 19 residues. CDR3 amino acids: CASSSGLAGAPDGGGELFF. CDR3 nucleotides: TGCGCCAGCAGCTCCGGACTAGCGGGAGCCCCAGATGGAGGCGGGGAGCTGTTTTTT.

The chain employs TRBV7-2 and TRBJ2-1; D uncertain. V dropped 2 bases and J dropped 5 bases, with 16 bases sitting between them. Germline V gene sequence: CDR1 SGHTA, CDR2 FQGNSA. The CDR3 covers 16 residues. The CDR3 reads CASSLMSSSTNNEQFF. The CDR3 DNA reads as TGTGCCAGCAGCTTAATGAGTAGTTCCACCAACAATGAGCAGTTCTTC.